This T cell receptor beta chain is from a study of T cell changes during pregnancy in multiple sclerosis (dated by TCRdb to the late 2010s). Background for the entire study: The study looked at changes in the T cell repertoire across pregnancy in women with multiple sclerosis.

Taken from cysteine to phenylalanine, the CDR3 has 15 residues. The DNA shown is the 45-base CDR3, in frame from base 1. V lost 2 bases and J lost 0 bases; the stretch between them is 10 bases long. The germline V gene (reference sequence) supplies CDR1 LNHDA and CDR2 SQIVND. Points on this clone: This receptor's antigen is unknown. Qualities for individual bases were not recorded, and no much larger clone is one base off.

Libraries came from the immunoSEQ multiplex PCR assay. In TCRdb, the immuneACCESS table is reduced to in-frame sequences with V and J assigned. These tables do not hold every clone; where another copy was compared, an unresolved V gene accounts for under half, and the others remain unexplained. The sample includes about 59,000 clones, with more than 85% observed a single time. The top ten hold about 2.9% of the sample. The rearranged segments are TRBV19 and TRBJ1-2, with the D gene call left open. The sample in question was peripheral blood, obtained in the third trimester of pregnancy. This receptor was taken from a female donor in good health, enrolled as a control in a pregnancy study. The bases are TGTGCCAGTAGTATAACCATAACAGCTAACTATGGCTACACCTTC. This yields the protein CASSITITANYGYTF. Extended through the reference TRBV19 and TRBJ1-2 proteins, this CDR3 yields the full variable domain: DGGITQSPKYLFRKEGQNVTLSCEQNLNHDAMYWYRQDPGQGLRLIYYSQIVNDFQKGDIAEGYSVSREKKESFPLTVTSAQKNPTAFYLCASSITITANYGYTFGSGTRLTVV.